The 9 T cell receptor beta chains below all came from one sample that was sequenced in a study of OX40 agonist ivuxolimab in advanced cancers. The method was immunoSEQ multiplex PCR; TCRdb's version includes in-frame clones alone and lacks a portion of them. Counted here are tens of thousands of clones, more than 80% occurring once; the ten biggest clones make up around 6.9%. The sequenced sample was CD4+ or CD8+ T cells sorted from blood, obtained in a trial of the OX40 agonist ivuxolimab. These receptors were taken from an adult with an advanced solid tumor such as melanoma, head and neck, liver or kidney cancer.

CDR3 in DNA: TGTGCCAGCAGTTTATCCGCCGGTCTGAGCTCCTACGAGCAGTACTTC. This codes for CASSLSAGLSSYEQYF. This chain connects TRBV27 to TRBJ2-7, with D uncertain. Germline CDR1 is MNHEY and CDR2 is SMNVEV (reference sequence). The CDR3 has 16 residues. The germline V and J ends were trimmed by 0 bases and 0 bases, with 12 bases remaining between them.

The V and J genes are TRBV9 and TRBJ2-7; 10 positions match TRBD1. The V and J ends lost 2 bases and 4 bases, in that order; junction bases with no gene match: 9. This CDR3 is built from 16 residues. Germline V gene lookup returns CDR1 SGDLS and CDR2 YYNGEE. CDR3 sequence reads: CASSVTPGQGTYEQYF. CDR3 sequence (DNA): TGTGCCAGCAGCGTTACCCCGGGACAGGGGACTTACGAGCAGTACTTC. The variable domain in full, with the rest retrieved from reference TRBV9 and TRBJ2-7, is DSGVTQTPKHLITATGQRVTLRCSPRSGDLSVYWYQQSLDQGLQFLIQYYNGEERAKGNILERFSAQQFPDLHSELNLSSLELGDSALYFCASSVTPGQGTYEQYFGPGTRLTVT.

The CDR3, as DNA: TGTGCCTGGCCTCCTCGGACGCAGAACTGGAACACTGAAGCTTTCTTT. Translation: CAWPPRTQNWNTEAFF. The chain recombines TRBV30 with TRBJ1-1; unclear D gene. Per the germline V gene, CDR1 is GTSNPN and CDR2 is SVGIG (reference sequence). Trimming took off 5 bases at V and 1 base at J, with 20 bases between the two ends. The CDR3 has 16 amino acids.

This clone appeared a single time. The V gene is TRBV6-6, the J gene TRBJ2-7; 7 bases line up with TRBD1. The trim removed 0 bases at V and 5 bases at J, leaving 1 base unmatched. Germline V gives CDR1 MNHNY, CDR2 SVGAGI (reference sequence). This CDR3 is built from 13 residues. The CDR3 bases are TGTGCCAGCAGTTACTCCGGGACAGACGAGCAGTACTTC. Its translation is CASSYSGTDEQYF.

The chain has TRBV30 and TRBJ1-1; TRBD1 might be the D (6 bases). The germline CDR1 and CDR2 sequences are GTSNPN and SVGIG (reference sequence). The CDR3 extends over 13 amino acids. The V and J ends lost 4 bases and 3 bases respectively, with 12 bases between them. The CDR3 DNA follows: TGTGCCTGGAATCCTACAGGGTACACTGAAGCTTTCTTT. This gives the protein CAWNPTGYTEAFF. Filled out from reference TRBV30 and TRBJ1-1, the complete variable domain reads SQTIHQWPATLVQPVGSPLSLECTVEGTSNPNLYWYRQAAGRGLQLLFYSVGIGQISSEVPQNLSASRPQDRQFILSSKKLLLSDSGFYLCAWNPTGYTEAFFGQGTRLTVV.

The chain is built from TRBV6-5 and TRBJ2-1; D unresolved. V was clipped by 6 bases and J by 5 bases, with 8 bases between them. The germline CDR1 and CDR2 sequences are MNHEY and SVGAGI. The CDR3 spans 12 residues. CDR3 nucleotides: TGTGCCAGCAGCTCACTAAACAATGAGCAGTTCTTC. Translated, it gives CASSSLNNEQFF.

This clone was counted a single time. The V gene is TRBV11-3, the J gene TRBJ2-3, with 7 positions matching TRBD2. V was pared by 8 bases and J by 5 bases, with 10 bases of the junction left unmatched. The germline CDR1 and CDR2 sequences are SGHNT and YENEEA. There are 14 residues in the CDR3. CDR3 in DNA: TGTGCCAGCGCAATGGGCGGGAGTGGAGATACGCAGTATTTT. This gives the protein CASAMGGSGDTQYF.

This chain links TRBV11-2 with TRBJ2-3; D unresolved. CDR3 length equals 15 residues. In germline, CDR1 is SGHAT, CDR2 FQNNGV. V was clipped by 1 base and J by 6 bases, with 14 bases between them. CDR3 DNA sequence: TGTGCCAGCAGCTTAGTACTCCACGCCGAGGATACGCAGTATTTT. This gives the protein CASSLVLHAEDTQYF.

The rearrangement joins TRBV15 to TRBJ2-7; 9 nucleotides line up with TRBD2. This CDR3 is built from 18 residues. With 0 bases clipped from V and 0 bases from J, the junction kept 9 bases outside the gene matches. Germline-derived CDR1 and CDR2 are LNHNV and YYDKDF (reference sequence). Here the CDR3 DNA reads TGTGCCACCAGCAGAGATTTTAGACTAGCGGCAGCCTCCTACGAGCAGTACTTC. Translated, it gives CATSRDFRLAAASYEQYF.